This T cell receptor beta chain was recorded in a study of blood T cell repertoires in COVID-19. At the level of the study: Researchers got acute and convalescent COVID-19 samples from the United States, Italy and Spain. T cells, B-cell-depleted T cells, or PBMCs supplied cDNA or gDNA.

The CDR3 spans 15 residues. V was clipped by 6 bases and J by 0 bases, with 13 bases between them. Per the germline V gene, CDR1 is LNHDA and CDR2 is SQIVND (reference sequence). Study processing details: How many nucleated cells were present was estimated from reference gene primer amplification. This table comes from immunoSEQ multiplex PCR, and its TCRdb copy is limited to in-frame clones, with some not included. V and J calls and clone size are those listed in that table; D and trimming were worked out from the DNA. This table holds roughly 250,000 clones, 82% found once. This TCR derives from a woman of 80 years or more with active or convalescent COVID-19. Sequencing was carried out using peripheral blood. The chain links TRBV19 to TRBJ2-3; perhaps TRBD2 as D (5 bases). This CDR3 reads CASRDRSSSTDTQYF. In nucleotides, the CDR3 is TGTGCCAGTAGAGATCGGTCTAGCAGCACAGATACGCAGTATTTT.